This entry lists 19 T cell receptor beta chains sequenced from one sample in a study of T cell changes during pregnancy in multiple sclerosis. TCRdb's copy holds only in-frame clones and misses some; the assay was immunoSEQ multiplex PCR. The table shows approximately 70,000 clones, with about 91% occurring only once. Source: peripheral blood, taken in the second trimester of pregnancy. The receptors here all came from a female donor in good health, enrolled as a control in a pregnancy study.

This sequence joins TRBV9 and TRBJ1-1, with a weak D call TRBD1 (5 bases). V shed 2 bases and J shed 3 bases, with 11 bases lying between them. This CDR3 has 14 amino acids. CDR1 is SGDLS, CDR2 YYNGEE, per germline. The CDR3 reads CASSVAGLDTEAFF. The CDR3 DNA reads as TGTGCCAGCAGCGTTGCAGGGTTGGACACTGAAGCTTTCTTT.

The chain recombines TRBV21-1 with TRBJ2-3; the table assigns TRBD1, which was not confirmed against the DNA. TRBV21-1 is annotated as a pseudogene. The CDR3 runs to 19 residues. The CDR3 protein is CASSKGRTTTPTSTDTQYF. The CDR3 bases are TGTGCCAGCAGCAAGGGGCGTACAACGACTCCGACTAGCACAGATACGCAGTATTTT.

This chain joins TRBV7-5 and TRBJ2-3; the table calls TRBD2, which could not be checked here. TRBV7-5 is deemed a pseudogene. The CDR3 has 18 amino acids. CDR3 loop: CARSSIPGSGTSTDTQYF. CDR3 nucleotides: TGTGCCAGAAGCTCCATTCCAGGTAGCGGTACTAGCACAGATACGCAGTATTTT.

V and J are TRBV15 and TRBJ2-7, with D tentatively TRBD1 (5 bases). The germline V gene has CDR1 LNHNV and CDR2 YYDKDF (reference sequence). The length of the CDR3 is 15 residues. Trimming left V 1 base short and J 2 bases short, with 12 bases between. CDR3 sequence: CATSRGATGAYEQYF. The CDR3 nucleotides read TGTGCCACCAGCAGAGGGGCAACAGGAGCCTACGAGCAGTACTTC.

This chain uses TRBV10-2 with TRBJ2-7; TRBD1 matches 11 bases. With V trimmed by 0 bases and J by 3 bases, 4 bases remained unmatched. Germline V gene lookup returns CDR1 WSHSY and CDR2 SAAADI. The CDR3 spans 16 residues. The CDR3 sequence is CASSESTGTGGYEQYF. Written as DNA, the CDR3 is TGCGCCAGCAGTGAGTCAACGGGGACAGGGGGCTACGAGCAGTACTTC.

This clone has more than one count but fewer than ten. V is TRBV28 and J is TRBJ2-1, with D maybe TRBD2 (5 bases). With 7 bases removed from V and 7 bases from J, the gap between germline ends came to 8 bases. CDR3 length: 11 residues. Germline V CDR1 and CDR2: MDHEN, SYDVKM. Here the CDR3 reads CASTPGNEQFF. CDR3 nucleotide sequence: TGTGCCAGCACCCCGGGGAATGAGCAGTTCTTC.

The rearrangement joins TRBV28 to TRBJ2-3; D possibly corresponds to TRBD2 (6 bases). The length of the CDR3 is 14 residues. Per germline, CDR1 MDHEN and CDR2 SYDVKM. V gave up 6 bases and J gave up 2 bases, with 12 bases separating them. The CDR3 coding sequence is TGTGCCAGCAGAGAAGCGGGCACCACAGATACGCAGTATTTT. It specifies CASREAGTTDTQYF.

Comments on this clone: Additional DNA sequences in this sample encode the identical CDR3. The V and J genes are TRBV6-4 and TRBJ2-3, with D maybe TRBD2 (6 bases). This CDR3 has 16 residues. Trimming stripped 0 bases from V and 2 bases from J, with 12 bases between. Looked up from germline, CDR1 is MRHNA and CDR2 is SNTAGT. CDR3 DNA: TGTGCCAGCAGTGACTCGGCCGGGGGTTCCACAGATACGCAGTATTTT. It codes for CASSDSAGGSTDTQYF.

This chain joins TRBV19 and TRBJ1-2; no firm D call. The CDR3 sequence is 15 residues long. The germline V and J ends were trimmed by 7 bases and 4 bases, with 19 bases remaining between them. The germline CDR1 and CDR2 sequences are LNHDA and SQIVND (reference sequence). The CDR3 DNA is TGTGCCAGTACCGATAAATCCAGTACCTTCTATGGCTACACCTTC. Amino acids: CASTDKSSTFYGYTF.

The chain links TRBV28 to TRBJ2-1; a weak D match, TRBD2 (6 bases). Germline V lookup: CDR1 MDHEN, CDR2 SYDVKM. The CDR3 sequence is 15 residues long. Trimming cost V 7 bases and J 6 bases, with 19 bases left between them. The CDR3 DNA reads TGTGCCAGCACCCCCGGGGGTAGCTTCGGCAATGAGCAGTTCTTC. It translates to CASTPGGSFGNEQFF.

V gene TRBV7-2 combines with J gene TRBJ1-2; D possibly corresponds to TRBD1 (5 bases). Trimming removed 2 bases at V and 4 bases at J, with 17 bases between. This CDR3 is built from 16 residues. Looked up from germline, CDR1 is SGHTA and CDR2 is FQGNSA. The DNA for the CDR3 is TGTGCCAGCAGCTTAATACCAGGGCAGGAATTCTATGGCTACACCTTC. Protein: CASSLIPGQEFYGYTF.

The table lists this clone with a count of one. This rearrangement joins TRBV7-2 to TRBJ2-3, with D perhaps TRBD2 (6 bases). The V gene's germline CDR1 is SGHTA and CDR2 FQGNSA. Between the trimmed V and J ends, which lost 0 bases and 0 bases, there was a span of 13 bases. There are 17 residues in the CDR3. CDR3 amino acids: CASSLAPPSASTDTQYF. In nucleotides, the CDR3 is TGTGCCAGCAGCTTAGCGCCTCCTAGCGCTAGCACAGATACGCAGTATTTT.

This chain links TRBV19 with TRBJ2-7, with TRBD2 identical over 7 bases. Germline lookup yields CDR1 LNHDA and CDR2 SQIVND (reference sequence). V was clipped by 3 bases and J by 0 bases; unmatched bases: 2. The CDR3 length is 14 residues. Here the CDR3 DNA reads TGTGCCAGTAGTATCACGGGAGGCTCCTACGAGCAGTACTTC. Its translation is CASSITGGSYEQYF.

The chain couples TRBV13 to TRBJ2-3; 11 nucleotides agree with TRBD2. Losses at the gene ends were 6 bases for V and 2 bases for J; bases not matched to a gene: 4. This CDR3 contains 15 residues. CDR1 and CDR2 (germline): PRHDT, FYEKMQ (reference sequence). For the CDR3, the DNA is TGTGCCAGCAGACTAGCGGGAGACCTCACAGATACGCAGTATTTT. Its protein product is CASRLAGDLTDTQYF.

V gene TRBV4-1 combines with J gene TRBJ2-3, with 12 positions matching TRBD1. The CDR3 sequence is 15 residues long. With 3 bases clipped from V and 6 bases from J, the junction kept 4 bases outside the gene matches. Germline-derived CDR1 and CDR2 are MGHRA and YSYEKL. The CDR3 DNA sequence: TGCGCCAGCAGCCAGGGACAGGGGGCGTTGGATACGCAGTATTTT. Its translation: CASSQGQGALDTQYF.

The V gene is TRBV6-1, the J gene TRBJ2-7; D perhaps matches TRBD2 (5 bases). Trimming cost V 0 bases and J 0 bases, with 6 bases left between them. There are 14 residues in the CDR3. CDR1 MNHNS and CDR2 SASEGT come from the germline V gene. CDR3 nucleotide sequence: TGTGCCAGCAGTGAAGCAGGACTCTCCTACGAGCAGTACTTC. This gives the protein CASSEAGLSYEQYF.

This clone has a handful of counts. The CDR3 loop reads CASSPDRGAYEQYF. In DNA, the CDR3 is TGTGCCAGCAGTCCCGACAGAGGAGCCTACGAGCAGTACTTC. The chain links TRBV7-3 to TRBJ2-7, with D perhaps TRBD1 (5 bases). Per the germline V gene, CDR1 is SGHTA and CDR2 is FQGTGA. V was trimmed by 6 bases and J by 2 bases, leaving 14 bases between them. CDR3 size: 14 residues.

CDR3 loop: CASSIVNSPSYNEQFF. The CDR3 region has the DNA TGTGCCAGTAGTATAGTAAACAGCCCGTCCTACAATGAGCAGTTCTTC. The chain joins TRBV19 to TRBJ2-1, with unresolved D. The CDR3 has 16 residues. Germline V gene sequence: CDR1 LNHDA, CDR2 SQIVND (reference sequence). The V gene lost 1 base and the J gene lost 1 base, with 11 bases spanning the gap.

The chain has TRBV28 and TRBJ1-3; D not certain. V lost 3 bases and J 7 bases, leaving 7 bases between the germline ends. The CDR3 spans 12 residues. CDR1 and CDR2 from the germline V gene are MDHEN and SYDVKM. DNA of the CDR3: TGTGCCAGCAGTTTGGCATCGAACACCATATATTTT. It yields the protein CASSLASNTIYF.